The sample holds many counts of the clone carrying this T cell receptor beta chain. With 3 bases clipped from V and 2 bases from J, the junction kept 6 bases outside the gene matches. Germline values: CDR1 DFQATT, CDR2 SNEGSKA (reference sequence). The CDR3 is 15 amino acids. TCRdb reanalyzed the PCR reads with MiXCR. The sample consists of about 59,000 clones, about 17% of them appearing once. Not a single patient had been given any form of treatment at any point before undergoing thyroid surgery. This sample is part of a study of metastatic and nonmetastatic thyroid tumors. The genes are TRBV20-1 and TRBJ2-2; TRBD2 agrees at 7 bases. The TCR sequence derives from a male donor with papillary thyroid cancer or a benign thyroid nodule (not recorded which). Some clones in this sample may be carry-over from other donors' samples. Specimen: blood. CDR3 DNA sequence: TGCAGTGCTAGTAAACCGGGACTAAACACCGGGGAGCTGTTTTTT. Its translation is CSASKPGLNTGELFF.